This T cell receptor (beta chain) was identified in a study of blood T cell repertoires in COVID-19 (dated by TCRdb to about 2020). General notes on the study: The collaborator samples originated in the United States, Italy and Spain and spanned the acute and convalescent phases of COVID-19. The prospective study material was composed of cDNA or gDNA derived from T cells, B-cell-depleted T cells, or PBMCs. Subjects who had been exposed to COVID-19, were actively infected with it, or had recovered from it provided the deeply sampled blood TCRbeta repertoires that made up the dataset. The repertoires were released in a freely available public database intended as a resource for research on the immune response to SARS-CoV-2. Samples were obtained from the ongoing ImmuneRACE study (first 160 participants) and from 1,254 subjects provided by 6 global collaborators. A de-identified subject ID, COVID-19 status, age in years and sex were almost always included in the sample metadata. HLA class I and class II types, where available, came from metadata supplied by the sample provider rather than from assay-based typing. Study-wide findings and limitations: Clinical and demographic metadata were provided uncurated, with the amount varying by source and participant.

Reading from cysteine to phenylalanine, the CDR3 counts 14 amino acids. Only CDR3 DNA remains: 42 bases, in frame from the first base. In the germline V gene (reference sequence), CDR1 corresponds to PRHDT and CDR2 to FYEKMQ. Trimming costs V 1 base and J 6 bases, and their ends lie 12 bases apart. TCRbeta CDR3 regions were amplified from genomic DNA using the immunoSEQ Assay, a bias-controlled multiplex PCR. The authors' pipeline ran thus. Nucleated cell counts per sample were estimated from amplification of reference gene primers within the assay. To quantify the absolute abundance of each unique TCRbeta CDR3 rearrangement, sequence reads were collapsed and filtered. For each sample, productive Simpson clonality was calculated as the square root of Simpson's diversity index across productive rearrangements. The source is immuneACCESS, and TCRdb retained only in-frame sequences with V and J called. Part of the clones is not carried over; for the studies checked, unresolved V genes explain less than half of this, and the remainder is unexplained. That table supplies the V and J calls and clone size; D and trimming were determined from the DNA. Recorded for this sample are 190,000 or so clones; 85% to 90% of them occurred a single time. The leading ten clones occupy 1.2% of the sample.

Participants in the prospective study were aged roughly 18 to 100 years, lived in over 20 United States geographic areas, and enrolled through a virtual design. To assign participants to cohorts, the prospective study relied on clinical history that participants themselves reported in a screening survey and a study questionnaire. ImmuneRACE Cohort 3 recovered participants were defined by two consecutive negative NP/OP PCR tests, healthcare professional clearance, or symptom resolution. Mobile phlebotomists in the prospective study collected whole blood, serum and a nasopharyngeal or oropharyngeal swab from every participant. Prospective study participants could optionally give additional blood draws and questionnaires over an approximately 2-month period. Before DNA extraction, blood samples from the prospective study were shipped at room temperature or frozen. Details on this clone: No cognate antigen has been identified for it. Per-base qualities were not stored, and no clone one base away is much larger.

The chain couples TRBV13 to TRBJ1-1; a confident D gene designation cannot be given. Sequenced sample: PBMCs or T cells enriched from blood (not recorded which). This receptor was taken from a man aged 25 to 40 who had recovered from COVID-19. The CDR3 region has the sequence CASSLDEGRSEAFF. The DNA sequence reads TGTGCCAGCAGCTTAGATGAGGGTAGGTCTGAAGCTTTCTTT. The CDR3 plus the reference TRBV13 and TRBJ1-1 genes for the other parts give the full variable domain: AAGVIQSPRHLIKEKRETATLKCYPIPRHDTVYWYQQGPGQDPQFLISFYEKMQSDKGSIPDRFSAQQFSDYHSELNMSSLELGDSALYFCASSLDEGRSEAFFGQGTRLTVV.